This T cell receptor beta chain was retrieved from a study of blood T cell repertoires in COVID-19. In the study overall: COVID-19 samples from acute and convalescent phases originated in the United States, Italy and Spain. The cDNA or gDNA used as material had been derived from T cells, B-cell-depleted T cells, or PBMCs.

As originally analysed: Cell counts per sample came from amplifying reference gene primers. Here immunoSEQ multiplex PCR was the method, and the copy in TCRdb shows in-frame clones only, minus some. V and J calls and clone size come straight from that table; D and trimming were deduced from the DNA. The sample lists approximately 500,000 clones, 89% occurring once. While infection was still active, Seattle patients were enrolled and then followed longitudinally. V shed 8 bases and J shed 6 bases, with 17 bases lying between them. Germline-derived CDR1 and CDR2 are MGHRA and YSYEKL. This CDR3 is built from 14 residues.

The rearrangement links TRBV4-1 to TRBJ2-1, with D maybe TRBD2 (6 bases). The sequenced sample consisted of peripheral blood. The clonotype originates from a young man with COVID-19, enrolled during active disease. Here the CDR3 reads CASGDLGLSNEQFF. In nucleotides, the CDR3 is TGCGCCAGCGGCGACCTGGGACTCTCCAATGAGCAGTTCTTC.